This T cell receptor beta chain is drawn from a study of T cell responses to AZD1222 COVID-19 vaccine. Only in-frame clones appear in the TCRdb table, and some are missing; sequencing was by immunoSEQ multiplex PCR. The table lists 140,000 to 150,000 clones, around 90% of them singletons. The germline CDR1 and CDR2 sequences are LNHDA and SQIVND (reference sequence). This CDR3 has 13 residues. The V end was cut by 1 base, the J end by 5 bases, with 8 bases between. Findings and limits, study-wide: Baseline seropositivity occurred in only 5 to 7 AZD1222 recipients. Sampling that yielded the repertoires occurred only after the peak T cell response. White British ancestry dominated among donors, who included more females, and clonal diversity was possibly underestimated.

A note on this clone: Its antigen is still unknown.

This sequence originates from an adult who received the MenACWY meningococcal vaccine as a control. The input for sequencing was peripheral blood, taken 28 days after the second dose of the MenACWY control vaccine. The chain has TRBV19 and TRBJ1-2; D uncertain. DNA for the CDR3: TGTGCCAGTAGTATAGTGACCGCGTATGGCTACACCTTC. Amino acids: CASSIVTAYGYTF.